The 16 T cell receptor beta chains given below trace back to one sample, sequenced in a study of graft-versus-host responses after intestinal transplantation. Their cognate antigens are unknown. Assay used: immunoSEQ multiplex PCR; TCRdb lists only in-frame clones, some missing. The sample shows about 88,000 clones, roughly 90% of them seen only once. The input for sequencing was unstimulated CD4+ T cells sorted from spleen or lymph node cells, taken before intestinal transplant. Receptor source: a human donor who received an intestinal transplant.

The chain uses TRBV7-2 and TRBJ1-5, with D possibly being TRBD1 (5 bases). The CDR3 spans 13 residues. V lost 6 bases and J lost 4, with 10 bases in between. The germline CDR1 and CDR2 sequences are SGHTA and FQGNSA. CDR3 amino acids: CASSLDSNQPQHF. The CDR3 DNA is TGTGCCAGCAGTCTCGACAGTAATCAGCCCCAGCATTTT.

The V gene is TRBV5-1, the J gene TRBJ1-1, with a weak D call TRBD1 (5 bases). Trimming cost V 7 bases and J 0 bases, with 13 bases left between them. Germline V gene lookup returns CDR1 SGHRS and CDR2 YFSETQ. The CDR3 sequence is 14 residues long. The CDR3 region has the DNA TGCGCCAGCGGAAACACAGGACTGAACACTGAAGCTTTCTTT. It encodes CASGNTGLNTEAFF.

This chain joins TRBV6-5 and TRBJ1-2; D remains unclear. The V end lost 0 bases, the J end lost 3 bases, and 8 bases lay between the germline ends. This CDR3 has 14 amino acids. Germline lookup yields CDR1 MNHEY and CDR2 SVGAGI. The chain's CDR3 is CASSYSAEDYGYTF. The DNA for the CDR3 is TGTGCCAGCAGTTACTCGGCTGAGGACTATGGCTACACCTTC.

The CDR3 DNA follows: TGTGCCATCAGTGAAAAGACAGGGGTGGGAGCTTTCTTT. The encoded protein is CAISEKTGVGAFF. J is TRBJ1-1 and V is TRBV10-3, with 8 bases aligning to TRBD1. Trimming took 3 bases from V and 10 from J; bases not matched to a gene: 7. The CDR3 consists of 13 residues. Germline CDR1 is ENHRY and CDR2 is SYGVKD.

This clone occurred a few times. This chain joins TRBV6-9 and TRBJ1-2, with D tentatively TRBD1 (6 bases). Germline CDR1 is MNHGY and CDR2 is SVAAGI. The CDR3 is 14 amino acids. Trimming stripped 11 bases from V and 0 bases from J, with 16 bases between. CDR3 DNA sequence: TGTGCCGGCCCTACAGGGCTTTCTAACTATGGCTACACCTTC. Amino acids: CAGPTGLSNYGYTF.

The rearrangement links TRBV4-1 to TRBJ1-1, with unresolved D. Germline CDR1 is MGHRA and CDR2 is YSYEKL. This CDR3 is 14 amino acids long. Between the trimmed V and J ends, which lost 6 bases and 1 base, there was a span of 12 bases. CDR3 region: CASRQAHTNTEAFF. In DNA, the CDR3 is TGCGCCAGCAGGCAGGCCCACACGAACACTGAAGCTTTCTTT.

This chain uses TRBV19 with TRBJ2-2, with a tentative D call TRBD1 (5 bases). Germline CDR1 reads LNHDA; CDR2 reads SQIVND (reference sequence). CDR3 length: 14 amino acids. V lost 0 bases to trimming and J lost 8 bases, with 10 bases between them. This chain's CDR3 is CASSIDSGSGELFF. CDR3 nucleotides: TGTGCCAGTAGTATAGATTCAGGGTCGGGGGAGCTGTTTTTT.

This clone showed up just once. The genes are TRBV5-1 and TRBJ1-4; 7 nucleotides align to TRBD1. V lost 1 base, J lost 4 bases, and 4 bases stayed unmatched. Germline CDR1 SGHRS, CDR2 YFSETQ. This CDR3 comprises 15 residues. Here the CDR3 reads CASSLLGTDNEKLFF. CDR3 nucleotides: TGCGCCAGCAGCTTGCTCGGGACAGATAATGAAAAACTGTTTTTT. Variable domain in full (rest from reference TRBV5-1 and TRBJ1-4): KAGVTQTPRYLIKTRGQQVTLSCSPISGHRSVSWYQQTPGQGLQFLFEYFSETQRNKGNFPGRFSGRQFSNSRSEMNVSTLELGDSALYLCASSLLGTDNEKLFFGSGTQLSVL.

The chain couples TRBV4-1 to TRBJ2-7, with a possible D match to TRBD1 (5 bases). CDR1 and CDR2 (germline): MGHRA, YSYEKL. The CDR3 is 13 amino acids. V shed 0 bases and J shed 6 bases, with 9 bases lying between them. Here the CDR3 reads CASSQDWGLEQYF. CDR3 DNA: TGCGCCAGCAGCCAAGATTGGGGCCTCGAGCAGTACTTC.

The gene calls are TRBV28 and TRBJ1-5; D gene uncertain. The CDR3 loop spans 14 amino acids. The V and J ends lost 1 base and 3 bases respectively, with 7 bases between them. Germline assignment: CDR1 MDHEN and CDR2 SYDVKM. The CDR3 coding sequence is TGTGCCAGCAGTTTATCCGCCTACAATCAGCCCCAGCATTTT. Amino acid sequence: CASSLSAYNQPQHF.

The chain combines TRBV10-3 with TRBJ1-1, with 7 bases matching TRBD1. J lost 5 bases, V lost 11 bases, and 8 bases had no gene match. Germline V gene sequence: CDR1 ENHRY, CDR2 SYGVKD. CDR3 size: 12 residues. CDR3 sequence (DNA): TGTGCCTCGGAGGGGGCGCGAACTGAAGCTTTCTTT. Amino acid sequence: CASEGARTEAFF.

The rearrangement uses TRBV19 and TRBJ1-1; TRBD1 matches at 8 bases. The CDR3 extends over 14 amino acids. The germline gives CDR1 LNHDA, CDR2 SQIVND (reference sequence). The V gene end was trimmed by 7 bases and the J gene end by 4 bases; junction bases not matched to a gene: 8. CDR3 in DNA: TGTGCCAGTACCCCACAGGGGGGAAGCACTGAAGCTTTCTTT. Translated, it gives CASTPQGGSTEAFF.

The V and J genes are TRBV10-2 and TRBJ1-2, with 7 nucleotides matching TRBD1. J was trimmed by 4 bases and V by 0 bases; bases with no gene match: 2. The CDR3 length is 14 residues. Germline V lookup: CDR1 WSHSY, CDR2 SAAADI. The CDR3 region is CASSESQGTYGYTF. The CDR3 DNA reads as TGCGCCAGCAGTGAGTCACAGGGGACCTATGGCTACACCTTC.

The V gene is TRBV5-6, the J gene TRBJ2-2; the D gene is possibly TRBD1 (5 bases). With 4 bases removed from V and 2 bases from J, the gap between germline ends came to 12 bases. CDR3 length equals 15 residues. Per germline, CDR1 SGHDT and CDR2 YYEEEE. For the CDR3, the DNA is TGTGCCAGCAGCCCCGACAGATTAAACACCGGGGAGCTGTTTTTT. Translation: CASSPDRLNTGELFF. Complete variable domain (other parts from reference TRBV5-6 and TRBJ2-2): DAGVTQSPTHLIKTRGQQVTLRCSPKSGHDTVSWYQQALGQGPQFIFQYYEEEERQRGNFPDRFSGHQFPNYSSELNVNALLLGDSALYLCASSPDRLNTGELFFGEGSRLTVL.

This chain connects TRBV7-3 to TRBJ1-6, with TRBD1 matching 10 bases. This CDR3 is 14 amino acids long. Trimming at V came to 3 bases and at J to 10 bases, leaving 3 bases not matched to a gene. Germline CDR1 and CDR2: SGHTA and FQGTGA. CDR3 sequence: CASSLGQGHSPLHF. CDR3 DNA: TGTGCCAGCAGCTTGGGACAGGGGCACTCACCCCTCCACTTT.

The chain joins TRBV29-1 to TRBJ2-7; 7 bases fit TRBD2. The germline V gene encodes CDR1 SQVTM and CDR2 ANQGSEA. V was clipped by 3 bases and J by 2 bases; unmatched bases: 7. CDR3 length: 14 amino acids. DNA for the CDR3: TGCAGCGTTGACCGAGCGGGGAGTCCCTACGAGCAGTACTTC. Encoded protein: CSVDRAGSPYEQYF.